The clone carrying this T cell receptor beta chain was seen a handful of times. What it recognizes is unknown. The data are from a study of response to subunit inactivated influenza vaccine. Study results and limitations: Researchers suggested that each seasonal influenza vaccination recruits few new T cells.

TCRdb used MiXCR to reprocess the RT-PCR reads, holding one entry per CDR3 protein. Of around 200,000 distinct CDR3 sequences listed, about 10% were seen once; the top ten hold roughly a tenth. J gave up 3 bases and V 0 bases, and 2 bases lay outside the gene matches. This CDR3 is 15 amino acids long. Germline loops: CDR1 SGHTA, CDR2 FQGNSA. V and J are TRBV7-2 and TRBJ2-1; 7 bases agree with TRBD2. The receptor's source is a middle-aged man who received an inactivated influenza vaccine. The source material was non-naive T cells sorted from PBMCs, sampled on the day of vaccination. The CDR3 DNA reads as TGTGCCAGCAGCTTAGCCGGGACTAACTACAATGAGCAGTTCTTC. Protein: CASSLAGTNYNEQFF.